This T cell receptor (beta chain) is drawn from a study of blood T cell repertoires in COVID-19. The CDR3 is 15 residues long. CDR1 is LGHDT, CDR2 YNNKEL, per germline (reference sequence). The ends were cut back, 4 bases at V and 1 base at J, with 8 bases in the middle. Sequencing used immunoSEQ multiplex PCR; TCRdb keeps in-frame clones, though not all of them. Counted here are 120,000 to 150,000 clones, about 80% occurring once; the ten biggest clones make up roughly 17%. The chain employs TRBV3-1 (or the pseudogene TRBV3-2) and TRBJ2-6; D is possibly TRBD1 (6 bases). Material for sequencing was peripheral blood. The TCR comes from a man aged 45-65 years with acute or convalescent COVID-19. CDR3 in amino acids: CASSLRGSGANVLTF. Written as DNA, the CDR3 is TGTGCCAGCAGCCTAAGGGGGTCTGGGGCCAACGTCCTGACTTTC.